These 4 T cell receptor beta chains came from one sample sequenced in a study of CD8+CD57+ T cells in acquired aplastic anemia. The use of genomic DNA as template underpinned the TCR beta VDJ and CDR3 profiling. TCRdb reprocessed the reads via MiXCR and lists one record per CDR3 protein. Of approximately 160,000 distinct CDR3 sequences detected, 35% to 55% appear once; the ten largest clones hold 1.1%. The source material was sorted CD4+, CD8+, or CD8+CD57+ T cells (not recorded which) from PBMCs. The receptors here all came from a human donor in good health.

This clonotype was seen repeatedly, ten times or more. CDR3 sequence: CASSGFGAAVTEAFF. CDR3 nucleotide sequence: TGTGCCAGCAGCGGATTTGGGGCAGCTGTCACTGAAGCTTTCTTT. The chain links TRBV7-2 to TRBJ1-1; the D gene is possibly TRBD1 (5 bases). The CDR3 has 15 amino acids. Deletions cut 5 bases from V and 4 bases from J, with 17 bases between. CDR1 SGHTA and CDR2 FQGNSA come from the germline V gene.

Regarding this clonotype: This may be a read error, as it is one base from a much larger clone. The CDR3 carries no conserved terminal phenylalanine or tryptophan, so it likely arises from a read error. This chain joins TRBV6-1 and TRBJ1-5; 11 nucleotides align to TRBD1. J was trimmed by 7 bases and V by 5 bases; bases with no gene match: 10. Germline values: CDR1 MNHNS, CDR2 SASEGT. The CDR3 runs 16 residues. CDR3 residues: CASSPTGTGGGQPQHY. As DNA, the CDR3 is TGTGCCAGCAGTCCAACGGGGACAGGGGGAGGGCAGCCCCAGCATTAT.

The rearrangement uses TRBV10-3 and TRBJ1-1, with 9 bases matching TRBD1. Germline V gene lookup returns CDR1 ENHRY and CDR2 SYGVKD. The CDR3 length is 16 residues. After removal of 2 bases from V and 1 base from J, the junction contained 5 bases not matched to a gene. CDR3 DNA sequence: TGTGCCATCAGTGAGAACAGGGGGCGAGGGAACACTGAAGCTTTCTTT. This translates into CAISENRGRGNTEAFF.

V gene TRBV24-1 combines with J gene TRBJ2-5; D possibly uses TRBD1 or TRBD2 (5 bases each). V lost 6 bases and J 7 bases, leaving 11 bases between the germline ends. This CDR3 region has 12 residues. The germline V gene has CDR1 KGHDR and CDR2 SFDVKD. The CDR3 loop is CATSRGEGTQYF. CDR3 coding DNA: TGTGCCACCAGTAGGGGTGAGGGGACCCAGTACTTC.